This TCR beta chain was sequenced in a study of T-cell memory formation after mild COVID-19 (dated by TCRdb to the early 2020s). About the study as a whole: TCR sequence clusters from the two donors were found to be largely donor specific. In a couple of donors, T-cell clones that expanded and contracted after mild COVID-19 were tracked by sequencing TCRalpha and TCRbeta repertoires over time. Two young, previously healthy adult volunteers made up the cohort, one male and one female. Overall study outcomes, separate from this receptor: SARS-CoV-2 specificity was not confirmed for the second-wave clones peaking on day 37. The study included only a couple of mild cases, and larger cohorts that include severe cases with pre-infection samples were judged to be necessary. Balanced CD4/CD8 phenotypes were observed for clones contracting from day 15 to 85, whereas a bias towards CD4+ was observed for a second wave of clones expanding from day 15 to 37. Some responding clones were detected in pre-infection memory, which suggested that pre-existing cross-reactive memory T cells had joined the SARS-CoV-2 response. Contracting CD4+ clones appeared mostly in the CM and EM memory subsets, whereas CD8+ clones were enriched in EMRA.

Comments on this clonotype: Its antigen target is currently unknown. Per-base quality was not reported, and no clone a single base away is much larger than it.

Cut back by 6 bases and 7 bases, the V and J ends lie 15 bases apart. The CDR3 runs 14 residues from the cysteine to the phenylalanine. The only DNA kept is the CDR3, 42 bases in frame from the first base. Taken from the germline V gene, the CDR1 and CDR2 loops are MGHRA and YSYEKL. PBMCs were isolated by Ficoll-Paque density gradient centrifugation. Sequencing relied on an Illumina NovaSeq 6000. Using 5'RACE with constant-segment primers, TCRalpha and TCRbeta cDNA libraries were constructed, with sample barcodes and unique molecular identifiers added in the process. RNA was extracted from every sample with Trizol reagent. Libraries were amplified in two PCR steps, with a second sample barcode and Illumina TruSeq adapters added in the second step. Libraries were sequenced on an Illumina NovaSeq with 2 x 150 bp paired-end reads. Under the source paper's analysis protocol: With migec v1.2.7, reads were demultiplexed and then collapsed into UMI-guided consensus sequences. Using mixcr v2.1.11, UMI consensuses were aligned to TRA and TRB V and J templates and then assembled into clonotypes. A clonotype was counted as expanded or contracted only when both edgeR and NoisET called the clonotype significant, with the noise models trained on biological replicates. For edgeR calls, a false discovery rate-adjusted p below 0.01 and a log2 fold-change threshold of 1 were applied. As an exploratory analysis of dynamics, max-normalized trajectories of the 1000 most abundant clonotypes were examined by PCA with hierarchical clustering. Separately sequenced CD4+ and CD8+ repertoires were used to assign the CD4 or CD8 phenotype of responding clones. The public reads were quality trimmed at Q25 with fastp and then assembled into clones with MiXCR by TCRdb, keeping productive beta chains. Each entry merges the rows of one CDR3 protein and shows their most common DNA and genes. What appears here as the V and J calls and clone size reflects TCRdb's work, not the paper's. The sample records hundreds of thousands of distinct CDR3 sequences, 25% of which are singletons. Under 15% of the sample comes from the top ten.

The clonotype originates from an adult woman who had mild COVID-19 (a few samples of this study predate the infection). The sample titles of this study are shuffled in the database, so cell type and time point are left out; the donor was told from shared clones. Sequencing was done on a sample of PBMCs or a T cell subset sorted from them (not recorded which). This chain joins TRBV4-1 to TRBJ2-2; TRBD1 could be the D gene, as 6 bases match. The bases read TGCGCCAGCAGTCCCCCCGGGACAAACGGGGAGCTGTTTTTT. Translation gives CASSPPGTNGELFF.